These T cell receptor beta chains were read from a single sample in a study of blood T cell repertoires in COVID-19. Repertoires were generated with immunoSEQ multiplex PCR, while TCRdb's copy carries only in-frame clones and drops some. The sample carries 250,000 to 300,000 clones, about nine tenths recorded once. What was sequenced was peripheral blood. The receptor set was obtained from a woman aged 25 to 39 with COVID-19, enrolled during active disease. Each CDR3 is given with its conserved first and last residue. The order of the fields is J gene, D gene, V gene, clone size, CDR3 protein, CDR3 DNA. The D gene is left open where the match is weak. A clone size is listed for some rows: how often the clone was seen (once, few, many), or a class if it is expanded.

TRBJ1-2 | TRBD1 | TRBV15 | few | CATSREGDRGGYGYTF | TGTGCCACCAGCAGAGAGGGGGACAGGGGTGGATATGGCTACACCTTC
TRBJ2-1 | TRBD1 | TRBV5-1 | . | CASGQGGSNEQFF | TGCGCCAGCGGACAGGGGGGTAGCAATGAGCAGTTCTTC
TRBJ2-6 | TRBD2 | TRBV6-2/TRBV6-3 | . | CASSYSGGTNVLTF | TGTGCCAGCAGTTACTCCGGGGGGACCAACGTCCTGACTTTC
TRBJ1-4 | . | TRBV4-2 | once | CASSQVGGDGTNEKLFF | TGTGCCAGCAGCCAAGTGGGAGGGGATGGCACTAATGAAAAACTGTTTTTT
TRBJ2-2 | TRBD2 | TRBV5-1 | . | CASSSGSGTVGELFF | TGCGCCAGCAGCTCAGGTAGCGGGACGGTCGGGGAGCTGTTTTTT
TRBJ2-7 | . | TRBV5-6 | . | CASSLGISYEQYF | TGTGCCAGCAGCTTGGGCATTAGCTACGAGCAGTACTTC
TRBJ2-6 | TRBD1 | TRBV6-6 | . | CASSPGTVSGANVLTF | TGTGCCAGCAGTCCCGGGACAGTTTCTGGGGCCAACGTCCTGACTTTC
TRBJ1-1 | TRBD1 | TRBV7-3 | . | CASSLRPDRDKENTEAFF | TGTGCCAGCAGCTTACGACCGGACAGGGACAAAGAGAACACTGAAGCTTTCTTT
TRBJ2-3 | TRBD2 | TRBV4-2 | . | CASSTSGRTADTQYF | TGTGCCAGCAGCACTAGCGGGAGGACGGCAGATACGCAGTATTTT
TRBJ1-1 | TRBD1 | TRBV18 | . | CASSTTTGDTEAFF | TGTGCCAGCTCAACAACGACAGGGGACACTGAAGCTTTCTTT
TRBJ1-3 | . | TRBV3-1/TRBV3-2 | . | CASRLSSGNTIYF | TGTGCCAGCCGCCTGAGCTCTGGAAACACCATATATTTT
TRBJ2-7 | TRBD1 | TRBV28 | . | CASSLDRAREQYF | TGTGCCAGCAGTTTAGACAGGGCGCGGGAGCAGTACTTC
TRBJ1-1 | . | TRBV5-1 | . | CASSGGTVNTEAFF | TGCGCCAGCAGCGGGGGGACTGTGAACACTGAAGCTTTCTTT
TRBJ1-1 | . | TRBV7-2 | . | CASSPFDRNTEAFF | TGTGCCAGCAGCCCCTTCGACAGGAACACTGAAGCTTTCTTT
TRBJ1-2 | TRBD1 | TRBV7-9 | . | CASTVGTGEHGYTF | TGTGCCAGCACCGTTGGGACAGGGGAACATGGCTACACCTTC
TRBJ2-6 | . | TRBV7-3 | . | CASSLEGANVLTF | TGTGCCAGCAGCTTAGAGGGGGCCAACGTCCTGACTTTC
TRBJ2-5 | TRBD2 | TRBV20-1 | . | CSASRLAGVETQYF | TGCAGTGCTAGTCGGCTAGCGGGAGTTGAGACCCAGTACTTC
TRBJ1-1 | . | TRBV7-9 | once | CASSARDSARTEAFF | TGTGCCAGCAGCGCGCGCGACAGTGCAAGGACTGAAGCTTTCTTT
TRBJ2-1 | . | TRBV6-1 | once | CASSEASLEQFF | TGTGCCAGCAGTGAAGCGTCACTCGAGCAGTTCTTC
TRBJ2-3 | TRBD2 | TRBV10-3 | . | CAISPTSGSADTQYF | TGTGCCATCAGCCCGACTAGCGGGAGTGCAGATACGCAGTATTTT
TRBJ2-3 | TRBD2 | TRBV6-2/TRBV6-3 | . | CASSYFKRESTDTQYF | TGTGCCAGCAGTTACTTTAAGCGGGAGAGCACAGATACGCAGTATTTT
TRBJ1-5 | TRBD1 | TRBV28 | . | CASKSTGGAGQPQHF | TGTGCCAGCAAATCTACAGGGGGCGCAGGTCAGCCCCAGCATTTT
TRBJ1-1 | . | TRBV27 | . | CASSPTTKQVGAFF | TGTGCCAGCAGTCCGACCACGAAACAGGTTGGAGCTTTCTTT
TRBJ2-7 | . | TRBV19 | once | CASSSRGSSYEQYF | TGTGCCAGTAGTTCTAGGGGTAGCTCCTACGAGCAGTACTTC
TRBJ2-5 | . | TRBV5-1 | . | CASRLGTARRDF | TGCGCCAGCAGGCTAGGGACTGCCCGACGGGACTTC
TRBJ2-5 | . | TRBV18 | . | CASSPPSADGTQYF | TGTGCCAGCTCACCACCGTCTGCAGATGGGACCCAGTACTTC
TRBJ1-1 | . | TRBV6-5 | . | CASRPTGTAEAFF | TGTGCCAGCCGCCCGACAGGAACGGCTGAAGCTTTCTTT
TRBJ2-3 | TRBD2 | TRBV27 | . | CASSRGTSGTDTQYF | TGTGCCAGCTCGCGAGGGACTAGCGGCACAGATACGCAGTATTTT
TRBJ2-1 | . | TRBV25-1 | . | CASSVTGGGYNEQFF | TGTGCCAGCAGTGTCACCGGAGGTGGTTACAATGAGCAGTTCTTC
TRBJ1-4 | TRBD1 | TRBV2 | . | CASSAPSGTANEKLFF | TGTGCCAGCAGTGCACCGAGTGGGACAGCTAATGAAAAACTGTTTTTT
TRBJ2-2 | TRBD1 | TRBV6-2/TRBV6-3 | . | CASSYISGGTGELFF | TGTGCCAGCAGTTACATTTCAGGGGGCACCGGGGAGCTGTTTTTT
TRBJ2-7 | TRBD1 | TRBV3-1/TRBV3-2 | . | CASSQDLTGNYEQYF | TGTGCCAGCAGCCAAGATTTGACAGGGAACTACGAGCAGTACTTC
TRBJ2-2 | TRBD1 | TRBV5-1 | . | CASSSDRATGELFF | TGCGCCAGCAGCTCGGACAGGGCCACCGGGGAGCTGTTTTTT
TRBJ2-7 | . | TRBV28 | . | CASSLGGAVYEQYF | TGTGCCAGCAGTTTAGGAGGAGCTGTTTACGAGCAGTACTTC
TRBJ2-7 | TRBD1 | TRBV6-5 | . | CASRVLGQGQQYF | TGTGCCAGCAGAGTTTTAGGACAGGGGCAGCAGTACTTC